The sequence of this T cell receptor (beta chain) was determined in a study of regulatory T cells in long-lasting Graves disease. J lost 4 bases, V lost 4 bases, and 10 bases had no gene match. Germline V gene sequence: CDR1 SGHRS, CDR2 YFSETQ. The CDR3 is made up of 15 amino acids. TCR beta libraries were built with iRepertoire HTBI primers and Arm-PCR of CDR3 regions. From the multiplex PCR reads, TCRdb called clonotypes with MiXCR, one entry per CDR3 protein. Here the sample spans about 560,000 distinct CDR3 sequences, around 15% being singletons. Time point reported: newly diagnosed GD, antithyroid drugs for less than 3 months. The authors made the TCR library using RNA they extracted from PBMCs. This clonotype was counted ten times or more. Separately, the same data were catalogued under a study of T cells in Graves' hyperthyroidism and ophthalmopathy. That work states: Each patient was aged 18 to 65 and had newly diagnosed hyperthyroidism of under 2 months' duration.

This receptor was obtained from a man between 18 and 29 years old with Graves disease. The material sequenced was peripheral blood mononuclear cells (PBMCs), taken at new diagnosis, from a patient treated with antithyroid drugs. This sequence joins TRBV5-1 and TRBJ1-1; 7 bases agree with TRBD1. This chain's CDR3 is CASSIESGGRTEAFF. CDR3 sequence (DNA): TGCGCCAGCAGCATAGAGTCAGGGGGGCGCACTGAAGCTTTCTTT.